Sequencing of this TCR beta chain was carried out in a study of T cell responses to AZD1222 COVID-19 vaccine. Study observations and caveats: Every sample of the repertoires postdated the peak T cell response. A reported finding is that nearly half of spike-specific TCRs target unmutated variant regions.

Of note for this clone: Its antigen remains unidentified.

V shed 3 bases, J shed 3 bases, and the junction held 2 bases outside the gene matches. This CDR3 has 13 amino acids. The germline CDR1 and CDR2 sequences are SGHNT and YYREEE (reference sequence). Assay used: immunoSEQ multiplex PCR; TCRdb lists only in-frame clones, some missing. The sample comprises about 180,000 clones, around 90% of which are singletons, and 1.5% to 2% rests with the top ten. The TCR comes from an adult in good health. This chain uses TRBV5-4 with TRBJ1-2; 7 bases map to TRBD1. The source material was peripheral blood, sampled on day 0 of AZD1222 vaccination. The DNA of the CDR3 is TGTGCCAGCAGCTCAACAGGGGACTATGGCTACACCTTC. This encodes CASSSTGDYGYTF.